These 16 T cell receptor beta chains share one sample of origin, sequenced in a study of T cell repertoires in cytomegalovirus infection. TCRdb analysed the reads with MiXCR anew, one entry per CDR3 protein. The table lists hundreds of thousands of distinct CDR3 sequences, roughly a third of them singletons, with around 2.8% in the top ten. Input material: PBMCs. Receptor source: a human donor in good health (CMV status not recorded). Some clones in this sample may be carry-over from other donors' samples.

The rearrangement uses TRBV28 and TRBJ2-7, with 8 nucleotides matching TRBD2. Trimming removed 6 bases from V and 4 bases from J; junction bases left unmatched: 11. CDR1 is MDHEN, CDR2 SYDVKM, per germline. The CDR3 extends over 15 amino acids. CDR3 in DNA: TGTGCCAGCAGCCACCCGGCAGCGGGAGTTTACGAGCAGTACTTC. It specifies CASSHPAAGVYEQYF.

There are many counts of this clonotype. This chain uses TRBV28 with TRBJ2-1, with 11 bases aligning to TRBD1. This CDR3 has 17 residues. V was clipped by 6 bases and J by 3 bases; unmatched bases: 10. The germline V gene encodes CDR1 MDHEN and CDR2 SYDVKM. The CDR3 DNA sequence: TGTGCCAGCAGCTATGGACAGGGGGCCCCAAACTACAATGAGCAGTTCTTC. Amino acid sequence: CASSYGQGAPNYNEQFF.

The chain has TRBV19 and TRBJ1-5; D perhaps matches TRBD1 (5 bases). This CDR3 has 15 amino acids. V was clipped by 5 bases and J by 1 base, with 12 bases between them. Germline V gene lookup returns CDR1 LNHDA and CDR2 SQIVND (reference sequence). The CDR3 loop reads CASSDLGTSNQPQHF. For the CDR3, the DNA is TGTGCCAGTAGTGACCTCGGGACGAGCAATCAGCCCCAGCATTTT. Together with reference TRBV19 and TRBJ1-5, the CDR3 gives the full variable domain: DGGITQSPKYLFRKEGQNVTLSCEQNLNHDAMYWYRQDPGQGLRLIYYSQIVNDFQKGDIAEGYSVSREKKESFPLTVTSAQKNPTAFYLCASSDLGTSNQPQHFGDGTRLSIL.

The rearrangement joins TRBV27 to TRBJ1-1, with D unclear. Trimming left V 2 bases short and J 3 bases short, with 13 bases between. The CDR3 totals 15 residues. CDR1 and CDR2 from the germline V gene are MNHEY and SMNVEV (reference sequence). Written as DNA, the CDR3 is TGTGCCAGCAGTTTAGGGCGGACTAGGTACACTGAAGCTTTCTTT. Protein sequence: CASSLGRTRYTEAFF.

This clonotype was counted a single time. The J gene is TRBJ2-7, the V gene TRBV20-1, with TRBD2 as a possible D gene (6 bases). This CDR3 spans 12 amino acids. V was trimmed by 3 bases and J by 2 bases, leaving 8 bases between them. Per the germline V gene, CDR1 is DFQATT and CDR2 is SNEGSKA (reference sequence). This CDR3 reads CSASQRAYEQYF. CDR3 bases: TGCAGTGCTAGCCAGCGGGCCTACGAGCAGTACTTC.

The chain carries TRBV5-1 and TRBJ1-1; TRBD1 aligns across 8 bases. CDR1 SGHRS and CDR2 YFSETQ come from the germline V gene. CDR3 size: 14 residues. V lost 7 bases to trimming and J lost 3 bases; unmatched junction nucleotides: 8. CDR3 DNA sequence: TGCGCCAGCTTTCAGGACAGGGCCTACACTGAAGCTTTCTTT. This gives the protein CASFQDRAYTEAFF.

Concerning this clonotype: A junction boundary mismatches the germline segment, possibly from a read error. This rearrangement joins TRBV5-3 to TRBJ1-1, with TRBD1 matching over 9 bases. Being an ORF, TRBV5-3 has a function that is uncertain. This CDR3 is built from 17 residues. The DNA of the CDR3 is TGTGCCAGCAGCTTACCAAAACAGGGGGCTTTGAACACTGAAGCTTTCTTT. Translating it yields CASSLPKQGALNTEAFF.

The table lists this clonotype with many counts. V and J are TRBV7-2 and TRBJ1-3; D is undetermined. The CDR3 extends over 16 amino acids. CDR1 and CDR2 from the germline V gene are SGHTA and FQGNSA. The ends were cut back, 2 bases at V and 0 bases at J, with 11 bases in the middle. CDR3 nucleotide sequence: TGTGCCAGCAGCTTAACGGTCCCCGTCTCTGGAAACACCATATATTTT. Its protein is CASSLTVPVSGNTIYF.

A few counts support this clonotype. CDR3 sequence (DNA): TGTGCCAGCACTAGAGCGGGAGGGCCCGGCAACAATGAGCAGTTCTTC. This translates into CASTRAGGPGNNEQFF. The rearrangement uses TRBV28 and TRBJ2-1, with 10 bases lining up with TRBD2. Germline loops: CDR1 MDHEN, CDR2 SYDVKM. This CDR3 is 16 amino acids long. Trimming took 7 bases from V and 5 from J; bases not matched to a gene: 11.

This clonotype was picked up a small number of times. The CDR3 DNA is TGTGCCAGCAGAGCGGGAGAGAACAATGAGCAGTTCTTC. It is translated as CASRAGENNEQFF. V usage is TRBV12-3 or TRBV12-4 and J usage is TRBJ2-1; 8 nucleotides line up with TRBD2. The J segment lost 5 bases and the V segment lost 6 bases, leaving 3 bases of the junction unmatched. The CDR3 length is 13 residues.

The chain recombines TRBV10-2 with TRBJ2-3, with 7 bases identical to TRBD1. V lost 6 bases, J lost 5 bases, and 2 bases stayed unmatched. The CDR3 extends over 12 amino acids. Per germline, CDR1 WSHSY and CDR2 SAAADI. The DNA for the CDR3 is TGCGCCAGCAGGACAGGGTTAGATACGCAGTATTTT. Encoded protein: CASRTGLDTQYF.

This chain joins TRBV6-8 and TRBJ2-1; weak D call: TRBD1 (7 bases). CDR1 is MNHGY and CDR2 is SAAAGT in the germline V gene. The CDR3 is made up of 15 amino acids. Trimming removed 6 bases from V and 9 bases from J, with 21 bases in between. The CDR3 is CASRRGAPGGVEQFF. CDR3 bases: TGTGCCAGCAGAAGGGGGGCCCCAGGGGGTGTTGAGCAGTTCTTC.

This chain connects TRBV15 to TRBJ1-6; 8 nucleotides line up with TRBD1. V shed 0 bases and J 7 bases; nucleotides not matched to a gene: 2. The germline V gene encodes CDR1 LNHNV and CDR2 YYDKDF (reference sequence). CDR3 size: 15 residues. The CDR3 spells CATSRENRGNSPLHF. The CDR3 nucleotides read TGTGCCACCAGCAGAGAGAACAGGGGGAATTCACCCCTCCACTTT.

The chain is built from TRBV28 and TRBJ2-7; 7 positions match TRBD1. The CDR3 has 13 residues. V lost 4 bases to trimming and J lost 5 bases; unmatched junction nucleotides: 5. In germline, CDR1 is MDHEN, CDR2 SYDVKM. CDR3 in DNA: TGTGCCAGCAGTTGGAGACAGGGCAACGAGCAGTACTTC. It encodes CASSWRQGNEQYF.

About this clonotype: The junction does not match germline at one end; this may be a read error. V usage is TRBV10-3 and J usage is TRBJ2-3; 8 nucleotides align to TRBD2. CDR3 size: 14 residues. From germline, CDR1 is ENHRY and CDR2 SYGVKD. Here the CDR3 DNA reads TGTGCCATCAGGCACAGCGGGAGCACGGATACGCAGTATTTT. Translation: CAIRHSGSTDTQYF.

This clonotype was seen a few times. One junction end disagrees with the germline gene, perhaps due to a read error. The J gene is TRBJ2-5, the V gene TRBV7-7; possibly TRBD1 or TRBD2 for D (5 bases each). The germline gives CDR1 SSHAT, CDR2 FNYEAQ (reference sequence). The CDR3 length is 15 residues. This CDR3 is CASSPAGAAQETQYF. For the CDR3, the DNA is TGTGCTAGCAGCCCCGCCGGGGCAGCCCAAGAGACCCAGTACTTC.